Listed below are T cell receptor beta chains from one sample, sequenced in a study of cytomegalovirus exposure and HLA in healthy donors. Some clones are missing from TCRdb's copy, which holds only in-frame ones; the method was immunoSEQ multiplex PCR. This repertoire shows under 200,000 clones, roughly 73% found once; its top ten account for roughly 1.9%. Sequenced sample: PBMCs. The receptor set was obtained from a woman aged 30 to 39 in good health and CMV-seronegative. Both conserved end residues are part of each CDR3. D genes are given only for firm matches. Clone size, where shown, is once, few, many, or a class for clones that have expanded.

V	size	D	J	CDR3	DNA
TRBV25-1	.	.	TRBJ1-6	CASSESTGNNSPLHF	TGTGCCAGCAGTGAATCTACAGGGAATAATTCACCCCTCCACTTT
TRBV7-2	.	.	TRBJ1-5	CASSLGTSRGYQPQHF	TGTGCCAGCAGCTTAGGAACGTCTAGGGGTTATCAGCCCCAGCATTTT
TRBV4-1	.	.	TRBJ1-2	CASSQPAGGGYGYTF	TGCGCCAGCAGCCAACCGGCGGGAGGGGGTTATGGCTACACCTTC
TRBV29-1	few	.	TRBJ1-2	CSASAGANGYTF	TGCAGCGCCTCGGCGGGGGCGAATGGCTACACCTTC
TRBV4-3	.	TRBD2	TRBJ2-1	CASSQGRGSGGVYNEQFF	TGCGCCAGCAGCCAAGGTCGCGGTAGCGGGGGGGTCTACAATGAGCAGTTCTTC
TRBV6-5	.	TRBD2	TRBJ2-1	CASGRLDEQFF	TGTGCGAGCGGGAGGCTAGATGAGCAGTTCTTC
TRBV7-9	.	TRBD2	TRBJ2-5	CASSRFPTSGGRKETQYF	TGTGCCAGCAGCCGCTTCCCGACTAGCGGGGGACGAAAAGAGACCCAGTACTTC
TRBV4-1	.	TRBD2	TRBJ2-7	CASSHPGRGNEQYF	TGCGCCAGCAGCCACCCGGGGAGGGGCAACGAGCAGTACTTC
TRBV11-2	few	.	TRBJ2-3	CASSFSSAADTQYF	TGTGCCAGCAGCTTCTCTAGCGCGGCAGATACGCAGTATTTT
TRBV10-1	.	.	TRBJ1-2	CASSSGAGYGYTF	TGCGCCAGCAGCAGCGGGGCAGGCTATGGCTACACCTTC
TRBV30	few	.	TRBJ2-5	CAWSVMASMETQYF	TGTGCCTGGAGTGTAATGGCCTCAATGGAGACCCAGTACTTC
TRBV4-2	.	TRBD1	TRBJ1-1	CASSQGTGGFIEAFF	TGTGCCAGCAGCCAAGGAACAGGGGGCTTCATTGAAGCTTTCTTT
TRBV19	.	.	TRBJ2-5	CASSVGETQYF	TGTGCCAGTAGTGTCGGTGAGACCCAGTACTTC
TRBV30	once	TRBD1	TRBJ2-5	CAWGTGNEETQYF	TGTGCCTGGGGGACAGGCAATGAAGAGACCCAGTACTTC
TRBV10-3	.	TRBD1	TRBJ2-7	CAISGTGTGYYEQYF	TGTGCCATCAGTGGGACCGGGACAGGTTACTACGAGCAGTACTTC
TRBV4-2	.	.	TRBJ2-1	CASSQGDEQFF	TGTGCCAGCAGCCAAGGCGATGAGCAGTTCTTC
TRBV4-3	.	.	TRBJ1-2	CASSQVLAGGYTF	TGCGCCAGCAGCCAAGTGCTAGCGGGAGGCTACACCTTC
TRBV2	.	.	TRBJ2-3	CASSDQGPDTQYF	TGTGCCAGCAGTGATCAGGGGCCGGATACGCAGTATTTT
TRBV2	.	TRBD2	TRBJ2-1	CASSGLAGIVYNEQFF	TGTGCCAGCAGCGGACTAGCGGGGATCGTCTACAATGAGCAGTTCTTC
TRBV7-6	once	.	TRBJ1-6	CASSLARGETGLYNSPLHF	TGTGCCAGCAGCTTAGCGCGTGGGGAGACAGGCCTCTATAATTCACCCCTCCACTTT
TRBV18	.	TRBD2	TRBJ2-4	CASSPTSGSMWENIQYF	TGTGCCAGCTCACCAACTAGCGGGAGTATGTGGGAAAACATTCAGTACTTC
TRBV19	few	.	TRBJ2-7	CASTGEWNEQYF	TGTGCCAGTACAGGGGAATGGAACGAGCAGTACTTC